These 16 T cell receptor beta chains were all obtained from the same sample, sequenced in a study of T cell changes during pregnancy in multiple sclerosis. Data came from immunoSEQ multiplex PCR; TCRdb stores just in-frame clones and leaves some out. The sample carries 70,000 or so clones, 85% to 95% recorded once. The sequencing here drew on CD4+ T cells from peripheral blood mononuclear cells, taken after pregnancy. These receptors originate from a female donor with multiple sclerosis, enrolled in a pregnancy study.

V usage is TRBV7-9 and J usage is TRBJ2-3; D gene uncertain. Trimming shortened V by 6 bases and J by 0 bases, and 4 bases separated the two germline ends. This CDR3 spans 12 amino acids. The germline V gene encodes CDR1 SEHNR and CDR2 FQNEAQ (reference sequence). CDR3 DNA: TGTGCCAGCAGTCCAAGCACAGATACGCAGTATTTT. This translates into CASSPSTDTQYF.

This clone occurred once. The V gene is TRBV2, the J gene TRBJ2-7; D call uncertain. Germline V gene data show CDR1 as SNHLY and CDR2 as FYNNEI. V was cut by 4 bases and J by 1 base, with 14 bases left in between. The CDR3 consists of 15 residues. The CDR3 sequence: CASSVRAPSSYEQYF. As DNA, the CDR3 is TGTGCCAGCAGTGTCCGCGCTCCTTCTTCCTACGAGCAGTACTTC.

The J gene is TRBJ1-6, the V gene TRBV6-5; D is ambiguous. The CDR3 loop spans 14 amino acids. Trimming took off 6 bases at V and 8 bases at J, with 14 bases between the two ends. CDR1 is MNHEY, CDR2 SVGAGI, per germline. The CDR3 is CASSRGGPDSPLHF. CDR3 in DNA: TGTGCCAGCAGCCGTGGCGGGCCCGATTCACCCCTCCACTTT.

The CDR3 sequence: CASSERRTSVSYEQYF. The CDR3 nucleotides read TGTGCCAGCAGTGAAAGGAGGACTAGCGTGTCCTACGAGCAGTACTTC. This rearrangement joins TRBV6-1 to TRBJ2-7, with 9 nucleotides matching TRBD2. Trimming took 2 bases from V and 1 from J; bases not matched to a gene: 6. Germline values: CDR1 MNHNS, CDR2 SASEGT. This CDR3 is 16 amino acids long.

This clone appeared a few times. This sequence joins TRBV18 and TRBJ2-7; 7 positions agree with TRBD2. The V gene's germline CDR1 is KGHSH and CDR2 LQKENI. V gave up 6 bases and J gave up 2 bases; unmatched junction bases: 7. This CDR3 region has 14 residues. CDR3 DNA sequence: TGTGCCAGCTCCCTGACTGCGGGAGCCTACGAGCAGTACTTC. It encodes CASSLTAGAYEQYF. Variable domain in full (rest from reference TRBV18 and TRBJ2-7): NAGVMQNPRHLVRRRGQEARLRCSPMKGHSHVYWYRQLPEEGLKFMVYLQKENIIDESGMPKERFSAEFPKEGPSILRIQQVVRGDSAAYFCASSLTAGAYEQYFGPGTRLTVT.

CDR3 region: CASTLFRTVTGELFF. CDR3 coding DNA: TGTGCCAGCACCCTGTTCAGGACAGTCACCGGGGAGCTGTTTTTT. The chain carries TRBV28 and TRBJ2-2; maybe TRBD1 (6 bases). The CDR3 contains 15 residues. Trimming took 7 bases from V and 4 from J, leaving 16 bases between them. The germline gives CDR1 MDHEN, CDR2 SYDVKM. Based on the CDR3 plus reference TRBV28 and TRBJ2-2, the full variable domain is DVKVTQSSRYLVKRTGEKVFLECVQDMDHENMFWYRQDPGLGLRLIYFSYDVKMKEKGDIPEGYSVSREKKERFSLILESASTNQTSMYLCASTLFRTVTGELFFGEGSRLTVL.

The rearrangement links TRBV2 to TRBJ2-3; 8 bases fit TRBD1. V shed 8 bases and J 6 bases; nucleotides not matched to a gene: 10. This CDR3 spans 14 amino acids. CDR1 is SNHLY and CDR2 is FYNNEI in the germline V gene. The CDR3 protein is CASGWTGFTDTQYF. CDR3 coding DNA: TGTGCCAGCGGATGGACAGGGTTTACGGATACGCAGTATTTT.

The chain uses TRBV27 and TRBJ2-7, with 9 bases identical to TRBD1. The ends lost 0 bases at V and 3 bases at J; junction bases unmatched: 6. CDR3 length: 16 residues. The germline V gene encodes CDR1 MNHEY and CDR2 SMNVEV (reference sequence). In DNA, the CDR3 is TGTGCCAGCAGTTTATCTTCATTGACAGGGGGCTACGAGCAGTACTTC. Its translation is CASSLSSLTGGYEQYF.

The chain recombines TRBV19 with TRBJ1-2; tentative D call: TRBD1 (5 bases). Germline lookup yields CDR1 LNHDA and CDR2 SQIVND (reference sequence). The V and J ends lost 5 bases and 8 bases respectively, with 21 bases between them. This CDR3 contains 15 residues. This CDR3 is CASSPTGGGVGGYTF. The CDR3 DNA is TGTGCCAGTAGTCCAACCGGAGGAGGGGTTGGCGGCTACACCTTC.

The rearrangement uses TRBV28 and TRBJ1-2; no clear D. The V gene lost 10 bases and the J gene lost 8 bases, with 17 bases spanning the gap. The CDR3 sequence is 12 residues long. Germline CDR1 MDHEN, CDR2 SYDVKM. This chain's CDR3 is CANRGPGEGYTF. CDR3 nucleotide sequence: TGTGCCAACCGGGGTCCAGGTGAAGGCTACACCTTC.

This clone was seen a handful of times. V gene TRBV5-1 combines with J gene TRBJ1-6, with 9 bases fitting TRBD1. V shed 0 bases, J shed 9 bases, and the junction held 4 bases outside the gene matches. This CDR3 spans 15 amino acids. The V gene's germline CDR1 is SGHRS and CDR2 YFSETQ. CDR3 DNA: TGCGCCAGCAGCTTGGCACAGGGGGCAGGTTCACCCCTCCACTTT. Amino acids: CASSLAQGAGSPLHF. The entire variable domain, with the rest obtained from reference TRBV5-1 and TRBJ1-6, is as follows: KAGVTQTPRYLIKTRGQQVTLSCSPISGHRSVSWYQQTPGQGLQFLFEYFSETQRNKGNFPGRFSGRQFSNSRSEMNVSTLELGDSALYLCASSLAQGAGSPLHFGNGTRLTVT.

The chain combines TRBV6-1 with TRBJ2-2; tentatively, D is TRBD2 (5 bases). This CDR3 is 15 amino acids long. Deletions cut 4 bases from V and 0 bases from J, with 9 bases between. Germline V CDR1 and CDR2: MNHNS, SASEGT. CDR3 bases: TGTGCCAGCAGTGTGAGGGCAGCGAACACCGGGGAGCTGTTTTTT. This sequence encodes CASSVRAANTGELFF.

This clone occurred a few times. The CDR3 region is CASSLSRGFNSPLHF. CDR3 sequence (DNA): TGTGCCAGCAGCTTAAGCCGGGGTTTTAATTCACCCCTCCACTTT. The V and J genes are TRBV7-3 and TRBJ1-6; no firm D call. Trimming shortened V by 1 base and J by 6 bases, and 10 bases separated the two germline ends. The CDR3 contains 15 residues. Germline V CDR1 and CDR2: SGHTA, FQGTGA.

The rearrangement links TRBV25-1 to TRBJ1-6; 8 bases fit TRBD1. The CDR3 covers 17 residues. The J segment lost 4 bases and the V segment lost 3 bases, leaving 8 bases of the junction unmatched. CDR1 and CDR2 from the germline V gene are MGHDK and SYGVNS. The CDR3 sequence: CASSDGQGWFYNSPLHF. In nucleotides, the CDR3 is TGTGCCAGCAGTGACGGACAGGGCTGGTTTTATAATTCACCCCTCCACTTT.

V gene TRBV10-3 combines with J gene TRBJ2-2; 14 nucleotides match TRBD2. Per germline, CDR1 ENHRY and CDR2 SYGVKD. CDR3 length equals 17 residues. The trim removed 6 bases at V and 2 bases at J, leaving 5 bases unmatched. The CDR3 loop is CAISRTSGRTNTGELFF. CDR3 bases: TGTGCCATCAGCCGGACTAGCGGGAGGACCAACACCGGGGAGCTGTTTTTT.

The chain has TRBV30 and TRBJ2-1; 11 bases are shared with TRBD2. The CDR3 covers 14 residues. Germline V gene sequence: CDR1 GTSNPN, CDR2 SVGIG (reference sequence). The V and J ends lost 5 bases and 4 bases, in that order; junction bases with no gene match: 4. CDR3 DNA sequence: TGTGCCTGGGCAGGGACTAGCGGATACAATGAGCAGTTCTTC. This encodes CAWAGTSGYNEQFF. Drawing the rest from reference TRBV30 and TRBJ2-1, the complete variable domain is SQTIHQWPATLVQPVGSPLSLECTVEGTSNPNLYWYRQAAGRGLQLLFYSVGIGQISSEVPQNLSASRPQDRQFILSSKKLLLSDSGFYLCAWAGTSGYNEQFFGPGTRLTVL.